Below, 13 T cell receptor beta chains from the same sample are listed, as sequenced in a study of regulatory T cells in long-lasting Graves disease. Combining iRepertoire HTBI primers with Arm-PCR of CDR3 regions, the authors built TCR beta libraries. TCRdb independently ran MiXCR on the multiplex PCR reads; one entry per CDR3 protein. The sample lists around 500,000 distinct CDR3 sequences; around 12% were seen once. The time point: newly diagnosed GD, antithyroid drugs for less than 3 months. The TCR library was made from RNA extracted from PBMCs. These data were also filed under a second study, of T cells in Graves' hyperthyroidism and ophthalmopathy.

This material consisted of peripheral blood mononuclear cells (PBMCs), taken at new diagnosis, from a patient treated with antithyroid drugs. These receptors originate from a woman aged 25 to 39 with Graves disease.

In its sample, this clonotype was seen a few times. The chain links TRBV15 to TRBJ2-1; D possibly corresponds to TRBD2 (5 bases). Trimming left V 1 base short and J 7 bases short, with 11 bases between. CDR3 length: 14 residues. Germline CDR1 and CDR2: LNHNV and YYDKDF (reference sequence). The CDR3 coding sequence is TGTGCCACCAGCAGAGGGGTCGGGATAAATGAGCAGTTCTTC. Amino acids: CATSRGVGINEQFF. Based on the CDR3 plus reference TRBV15 and TRBJ2-1, the full variable domain is DAMVIQNPRYQVTQFGKPVTLSCSQTLNHNVMYWYQQKSSQAPKLLFHYYDKDFNNEADTPDNFQSRRPNTSFCFLDIRSPGLGDTAMYLCATSRGVGINEQFFGPGTRLTVL.

This clonotype has only a few counts. V is TRBV28 and J is TRBJ2-7; the match to TRBD1 covers 7 bases. The ends lost 7 bases at V and 1 base at J; junction bases unmatched: 4. CDR1 is MDHEN and CDR2 is SYDVKM in the germline V gene. The CDR3 loop spans 13 amino acids. CDR3 sequence: CASIDRVSYEQYF. The CDR3 coding sequence is TGTGCCAGCATTGACAGGGTTTCCTACGAGCAGTACTTC.

Of note for this clonotype: Since a much larger clone is just one base distant, this may be a read error. The chain uses TRBV20-1 and TRBJ2-1, with a weak D call TRBD2 (6 bases). The V end was cut by 1 base, the J end by 10 bases, with 23 bases between. The CDR3 spans 16 residues. Germline values: CDR1 DFQATT, CDR2 SNEGSKA (reference sequence). The CDR3 region is CSARAILRSGPYEQFF. The CDR3 coding sequence is TGCAGTGCTAGAGCCATACTTAGAAGCGGGCCCTACGAGCAGTTCTTC.

This clonotype has ten or more counts. This chain joins TRBV14 and TRBJ1-6; a weak D match, TRBD1 (6 bases). The CDR3 totals 13 residues. Germline CDR1 reads SGHDN; CDR2 reads FVKESK. V was shortened by 2 bases and J by 9 bases, with 8 bases between the two germline ends. The CDR3 loop is CASSQTGSSPLHF. CDR3 sequence (DNA): TGTGCCAGCAGCCAAACAGGGAGTTCACCCCTCCACTTT.

This clonotype was seen many times. This chain joins TRBV20-1 and TRBJ1-5, with 7 bases matching TRBD1. Trimming took 3 bases from V and 7 from J; bases not matched to a gene: 3. Germline values: CDR1 DFQATT, CDR2 SNEGSKA (reference sequence). The CDR3 consists of 12 residues. CDR3 residues: CSARQGEQPQHF. The CDR3 DNA reads TGCAGTGCTAGGCAGGGGGAACAGCCCCAGCATTTT.

The chain uses TRBV6-5 and TRBJ2-3, with 10 bases that match TRBD2. The CDR3 covers 15 residues. Germline-derived CDR1 and CDR2 are MNHEY and SVGAGI. Trimming at V came to 2 bases and at J to 6 bases, leaving 5 bases not matched to a gene. CDR3 in amino acids: CASSYPLAGVDTQYF. In DNA form, the CDR3 reads TGTGCCAGCAGTTACCCCCTAGCGGGAGTGGATACGCAGTATTTT.

This clonotype has a count of ten or more. This likely comes from a read error, as the CDR3 has no conserved phenylalanine or tryptophan at its end. The chain has TRBV20-1 and TRBJ2-1; D not certain. This CDR3 is built from 12 residues. V was cut by 0 bases and J by 8 bases, with 8 bases left in between. Germline lookup yields CDR1 DFQATT and CDR2 SNEGSKA (reference sequence). The DNA for the CDR3 is TGCAGTGCTAGAGATGGGTCGTATGAGCAGTTCTGC. Translating it yields CSARDGSYEQFC.

The genes are TRBV7-2 and TRBJ2-7; 14 bases align to TRBD2. Germline V CDR1 and CDR2: SGHTA, FQGNSA. The CDR3 is made up of 18 amino acids. Unmatched junction bases numbered 8, after V lost 3 bases and J lost 1 base. CDR3 bases: TGTGCCAGCAGCTTGCCAACCGGGACTAGCGGGAGTTCCTACGAGCAGTACTTC. It encodes CASSLPTGTSGSSYEQYF.

This clonotype was counted only a few times. The gene calls are TRBV7-9 and TRBJ1-2; tentatively, D is TRBD1 (5 bases). This CDR3 is built from 14 residues. Germline-derived CDR1 and CDR2 are SEHNR and FQNEAQ (reference sequence). V was shortened by 1 base and J by 6 bases, with 12 bases between the two germline ends. CDR3 amino acids: CASSLGAGFDGYTF. The CDR3 DNA sequence: TGTGCCAGCAGCTTAGGGGCAGGGTTCGATGGCTACACCTTC. The full variable domain, completed using reference TRBV7-9 and TRBJ1-2, is DTGVSQNPRHKITKRGQNVTFRCDPISEHNRLYWYRQTLGQGPEFLTYFQNEAQLEKSRLLSDRFSAERPKGSFSTLEIQRTEQGDSAMYLCASSLGAGFDGYTFGSGTRLTVV.

This clonotype was seen repeatedly, ten times or more. The chain is built from TRBV9 and TRBJ2-1; D is perhaps TRBD1 or TRBD2 (8 bases each). This CDR3 spans 13 amino acids. The V gene lost 7 bases and the J gene lost 8 bases, with 16 bases spanning the gap. CDR1 SGDLS and CDR2 YYNGEE come from the germline V gene. This CDR3 is CASGTGLAYEQFF. The DNA for the CDR3 is TGTGCCAGCGGGACAGGACTAGCTTATGAGCAGTTCTTC.

The chain uses TRBV19 and TRBJ1-5; TRBD1 matches at 8 bases. Germline V gene data show CDR1 as LNHDA and CDR2 as SQIVND (reference sequence). This CDR3 is 15 amino acids long. V gave up 3 bases and J gave up 2 bases; unmatched junction bases: 3. The CDR3 bases are TGTGCCAGTAGTATCTCGGGACAGGGCAATCAGCCCCAGCATTTT. It specifies CASSISGQGNQPQHF.

Ten or more counts support this clonotype. The chain carries TRBV3-1 and TRBJ2-7; D unclear. This CDR3 has 14 residues. The germline V and J ends were trimmed by 0 bases and 1 base, with 7 bases remaining between them. Germline-derived CDR1 and CDR2 are LGHDT and YNNKEL (reference sequence). For the CDR3, the DNA is TGTGCCAGCAGCCAAGATACCTCTTCCTACGAGCAGTACTTC. It specifies CASSQDTSSYEQYF.

This clonotype occurred many times. This chain connects TRBV12-5 to TRBJ2-1, with TRBD1 matching over 11 bases. Germline loops: CDR1 LGHNT, CDR2 FRNRAP. The CDR3 runs 15 residues. V was clipped by 7 bases and J by 5 bases; unmatched bases: 7. CDR3 sequence reads: CASATGTGGNNEQFF. The CDR3 DNA sequence: TGTGCTAGTGCCACCGGGACAGGGGGAAACAATGAGCAGTTCTTC. Supplemented by reference TRBV12-5 and TRBJ2-1, the full variable domain reads DARVTQTPRHKVTEMGQEVTMRCQPILGHNTVFWYRQTMMQGLELLAYFRNRAPLDDSGMPKDRFSAEMPDATLATLKIQPSEPRDSAVYFCASATGTGGNNEQFFGPGTRLTVL.